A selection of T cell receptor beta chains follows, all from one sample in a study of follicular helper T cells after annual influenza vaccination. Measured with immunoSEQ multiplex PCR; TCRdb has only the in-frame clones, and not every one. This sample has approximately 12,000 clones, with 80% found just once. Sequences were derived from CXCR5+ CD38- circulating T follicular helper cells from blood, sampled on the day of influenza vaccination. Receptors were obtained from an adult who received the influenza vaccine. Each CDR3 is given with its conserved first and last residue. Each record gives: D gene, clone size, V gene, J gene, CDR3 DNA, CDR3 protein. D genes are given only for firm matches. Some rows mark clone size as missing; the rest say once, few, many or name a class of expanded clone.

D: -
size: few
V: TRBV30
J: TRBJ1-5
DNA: TGTGCCTGGAGTGGGGGGACTCTTAATCAGCCCCAGCATTTT
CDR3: CAWSGGTLNQPQHF

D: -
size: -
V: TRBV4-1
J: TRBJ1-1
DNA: TGCGCCAGCAGCCAAGCTGGGACGGCTAAACCTGAAGCTTTCTTT
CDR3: CASSQAGTAKPEAFF

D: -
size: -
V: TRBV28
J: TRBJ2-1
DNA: TGTGCCAGCAGCTCCTCGGGCGGGCTTCGCAATGAGCAGTTCTTC
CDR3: CASSSSGGLRNEQFF

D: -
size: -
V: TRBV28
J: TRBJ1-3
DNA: TGTGCCAGCAGTGGAGGTGGGGCTGGAAACACCATATATTTT
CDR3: CASSGGGAGNTIYF

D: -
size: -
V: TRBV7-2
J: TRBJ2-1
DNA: TGTGCCAGCAGCTCTGACACAACCGAGATCGTCTTC
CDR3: CASSSDTTEIVF

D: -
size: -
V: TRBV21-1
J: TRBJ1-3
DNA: TGTGCCAGCAGCAAAGAACGGGACAGATCAGGAAACACCATATATTTT
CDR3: CASSKERDRSGNTIYF

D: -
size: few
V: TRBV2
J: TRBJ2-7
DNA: TGTGCCAGCAGTGAACAGGCCAAGTACGAGCAGTACTTC
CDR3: CASSEQAKYEQYF

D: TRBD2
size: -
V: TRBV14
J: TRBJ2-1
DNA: TGTGCCAGCAGTCGGGGACTAGCCTCCGGAGAGCAGTTCTTC
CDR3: CASSRGLASGEQFF

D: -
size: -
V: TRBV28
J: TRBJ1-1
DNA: TGTGCCAGCAGTACCCCCGGACAGTCTAACACTGAAGCTTTCTTT
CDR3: CASSTPGQSNTEAFF

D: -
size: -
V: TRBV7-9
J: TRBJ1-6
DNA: TGTGCCAGCTCGGGGGGCCAATCTAATTCACCCCTCCACTTT
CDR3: CASSGGQSNSPLHF

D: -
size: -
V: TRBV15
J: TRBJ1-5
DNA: TGTGCCACCAGCAGAGACCGGTGGGGCTCTCAGCCCCAGCATTTT
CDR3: CATSRDRWGSQPQHF

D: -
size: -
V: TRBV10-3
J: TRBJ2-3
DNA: TGTGCCATCAGAAAAACAGGTCAGGCAGATACGCAGTATTTT
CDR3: CAIRKTGQADTQYF

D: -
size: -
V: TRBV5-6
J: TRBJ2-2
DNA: TGTGCCAGCAGCTTGTGGAGTTCGAACACCGGGGAGCTGTTTTTT
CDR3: CASSLWSSNTGELFF

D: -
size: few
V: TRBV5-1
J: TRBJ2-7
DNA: TGCGCCAGCAGCTTGATGGAGGGTTCCTACGAGCAGTACTTC
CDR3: CASSLMEGSYEQYF

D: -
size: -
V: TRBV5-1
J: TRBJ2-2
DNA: TGCGCCAGCAGCTTGTCTATCGGGGGTCAGAACACCGGGGAGCTGTTTTTT
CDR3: CASSLSIGGQNTGELFF

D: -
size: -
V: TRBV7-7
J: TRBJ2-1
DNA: TGTGCCAGCAGCCGGGGAGGGGGAGACAATGAGCAGTTCTTC
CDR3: CASSRGGGDNEQFF

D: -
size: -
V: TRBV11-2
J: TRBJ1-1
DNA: TGTGCCAGCAGCTTGCAGGCAAGGAACACTGAAGCTTTCTTT
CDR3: CASSLQARNTEAFF

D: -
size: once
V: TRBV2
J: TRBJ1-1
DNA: TGTGCCATATCCGACAGGTCGAACACTGAAGCTTTCTTT
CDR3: CAISDRSNTEAFF

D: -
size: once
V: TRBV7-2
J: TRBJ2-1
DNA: TGTGCCAGCAGCCTCTCCGGGACTTACAATGAGCAGTTCTTC
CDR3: CASSLSGTYNEQFF

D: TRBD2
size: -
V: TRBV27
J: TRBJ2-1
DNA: TGTGCCAGCAGTCCCCTACGGGGGGGGGCCTACAATGAGCAGTTCTTC
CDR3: CASSPLRGGAYNEQFF

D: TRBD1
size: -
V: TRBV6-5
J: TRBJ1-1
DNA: TGTGCCAGCAGCCTCCAGGGGGGTTGGAGCACTGAAGCTTTCTTT
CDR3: CASSLQGGWSTEAFF

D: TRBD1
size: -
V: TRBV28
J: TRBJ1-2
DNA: TGTGCCAGCAATCACGACAGGGGAGTAGTCTATGGCTACACCTTC
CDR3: CASNHDRGVVYGYTF

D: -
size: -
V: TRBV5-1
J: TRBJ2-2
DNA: TGCGCCAGCAGCCCGGACGTTACGGCCGGGGAGCTGTTTTTT
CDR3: CASSPDVTAGELFF

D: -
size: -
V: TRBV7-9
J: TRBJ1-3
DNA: TGTGCCAGCACCCCCGTTCTTTCTGGAAACACCATATATTTT
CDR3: CASTPVLSGNTIYF

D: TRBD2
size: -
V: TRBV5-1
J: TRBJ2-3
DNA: TGCGCCAGCAGCTTGGTCGGAACTAGCGGGGGATTCCAGTATTTT
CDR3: CASSLVGTSGGFQYF

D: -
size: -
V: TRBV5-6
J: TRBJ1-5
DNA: TGTGCCAGCAGCTTATTATCTGGGACCGGGCAGCCCCAGCATTTT
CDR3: CASSLLSGTGQPQHF

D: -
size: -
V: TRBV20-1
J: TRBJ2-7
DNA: TGCAGTGCCCAGAGCGGCTACGAGCAGTACTTC
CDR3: CSAQSGYEQYF

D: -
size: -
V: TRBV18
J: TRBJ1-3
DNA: TGTGCCAGCTCAAGTTATCGAAACACCATATATTTT
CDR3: CASSSYRNTIYF

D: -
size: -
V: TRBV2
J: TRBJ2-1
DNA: TGTGCCAGCAGCTTAGACAGCAACCAAGGTAGTCACTTGTTCTTC
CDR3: CASSLDSNQGSHLFF

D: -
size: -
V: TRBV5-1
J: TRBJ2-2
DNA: TGCGCCAGCAGTAGAGGGGGGGCGAACACCGGGGAGCTGTTTTTT
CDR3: CASSRGGANTGELFF

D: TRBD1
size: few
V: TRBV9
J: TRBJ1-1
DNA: TGTGCCAGCAGCTCAGACGACAGGGTAGAAGGTTACACTGAAGCTTTCTTT
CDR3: CASSSDDRVEGYTEAFF

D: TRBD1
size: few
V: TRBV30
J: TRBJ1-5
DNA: TGTGCCTGGAGTGGACAGGGAAATCAGCCCCAGCATTTT
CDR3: CAWSGQGNQPQHF

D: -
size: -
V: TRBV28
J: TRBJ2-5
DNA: TGTGGGGGCGGCGAGACCCAGTACTTC
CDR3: CGGGETQYF

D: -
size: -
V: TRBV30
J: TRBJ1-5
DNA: TGTGCCTGGAGTGGGTGGGCGGTAAATCAGCCCCAGCATTTT
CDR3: CAWSGWAVNQPQHF

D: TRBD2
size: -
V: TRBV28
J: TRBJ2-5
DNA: TGTGCCAGCAGCCCCGGGGAGGGGAGGGAGACCCAGTACTTC
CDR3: CASSPGEGRETQYF

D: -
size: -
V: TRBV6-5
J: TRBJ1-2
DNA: TGTGCCAGCAGTTACCATAGTGGTGGCTACACCTTC
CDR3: CASSYHSGGYTF

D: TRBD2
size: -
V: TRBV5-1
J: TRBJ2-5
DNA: TGCGCCAGCAGCTTGACGGCGGGGGGGCCGATGGAGACCCAGTACTTC
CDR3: CASSLTAGGPMETQYF

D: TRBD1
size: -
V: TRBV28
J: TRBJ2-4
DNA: TGTGCCAGCCATACGAGGGGACAGGGGACAAACATTCAGTACTTC
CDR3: CASHTRGQGTNIQYF

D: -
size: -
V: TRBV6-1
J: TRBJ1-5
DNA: TGTGCCAGCAGTCCAGGGGTGGACAATCAGCCCCAGCATTTT
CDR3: CASSPGVDNQPQHF

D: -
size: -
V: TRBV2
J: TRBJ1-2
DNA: TGTGCCAGCAGCAGGGATGTTTATGGCTACACCTTC
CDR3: CASSRDVYGYTF

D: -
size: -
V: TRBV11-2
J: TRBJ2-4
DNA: TGTGCCAGCAGCCGTGGAGGTTCAGGCCGTGGGAACATTCAGTACTTC
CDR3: CASSRGGSGRGNIQYF

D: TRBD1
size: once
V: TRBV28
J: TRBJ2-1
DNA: TGTGCCAGCAGTCCGCAGACAGGGGGATTAAGTGAGCAGTTCTTC
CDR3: CASSPQTGGLSEQFF

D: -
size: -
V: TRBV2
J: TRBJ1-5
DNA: TGTGCCAGCAGTGAGTTTTTGGCTGATCAGCCCCAGCATTTT
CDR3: CASSEFLADQPQHF

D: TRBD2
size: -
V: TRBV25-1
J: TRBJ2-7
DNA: TGTGCCATAGCACGGGGGGGAACCTACGAGCAGTACTTC
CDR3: CAIARGGTYEQYF

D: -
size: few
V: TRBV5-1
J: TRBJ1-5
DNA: TGCGCCAGCAGCCTAGGGGGAGACGATCAGCCCCAGCATTTT
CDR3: CASSLGGDDQPQHF